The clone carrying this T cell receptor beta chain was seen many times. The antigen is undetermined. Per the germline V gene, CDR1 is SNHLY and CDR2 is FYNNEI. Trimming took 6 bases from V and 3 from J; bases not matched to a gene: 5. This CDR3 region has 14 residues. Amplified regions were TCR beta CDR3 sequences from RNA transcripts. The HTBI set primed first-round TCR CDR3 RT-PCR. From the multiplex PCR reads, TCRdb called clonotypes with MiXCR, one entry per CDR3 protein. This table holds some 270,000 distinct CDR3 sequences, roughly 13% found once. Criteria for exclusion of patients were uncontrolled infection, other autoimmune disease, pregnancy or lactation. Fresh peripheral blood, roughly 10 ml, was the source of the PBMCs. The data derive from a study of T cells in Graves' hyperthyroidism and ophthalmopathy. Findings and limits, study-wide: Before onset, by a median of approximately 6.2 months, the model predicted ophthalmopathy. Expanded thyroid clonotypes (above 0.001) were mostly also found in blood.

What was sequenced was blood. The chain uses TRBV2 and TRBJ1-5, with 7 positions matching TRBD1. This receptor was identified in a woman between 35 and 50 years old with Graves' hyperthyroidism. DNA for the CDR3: TGTGCCAGCAGGGGACAGACTTTCAATCAGCCCCAGCATTTT. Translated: CASRGQTFNQPQHF. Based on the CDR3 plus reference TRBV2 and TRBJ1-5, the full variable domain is EPEVTQTPSHQVTQMGQEVILRCVPISNHLYFYWYRQILGQKVEFLVSFYNNEISEKSEIFDDQFSVERPDGSNFTLKIRSTKLEDSAMYFCASRGQTFNQPQHFGDGTRLSIL.